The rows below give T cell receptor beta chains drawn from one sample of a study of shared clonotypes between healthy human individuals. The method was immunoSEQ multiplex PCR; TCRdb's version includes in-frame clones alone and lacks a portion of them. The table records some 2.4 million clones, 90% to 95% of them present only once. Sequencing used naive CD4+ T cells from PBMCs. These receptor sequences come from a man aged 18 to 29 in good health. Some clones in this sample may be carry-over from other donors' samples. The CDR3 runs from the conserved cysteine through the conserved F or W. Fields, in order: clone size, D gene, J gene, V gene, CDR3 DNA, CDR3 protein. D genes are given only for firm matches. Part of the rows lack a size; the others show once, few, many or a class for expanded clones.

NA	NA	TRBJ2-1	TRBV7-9	TGTGCCAGCAGCTTAGTTCCCAGAAGCTCCTACAATGAGCAGTTCTTC	CASSLVPRSSYNEQFF
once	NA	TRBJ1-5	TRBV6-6	TGTGCCAGCCAAAGTGCGGGGGGAGACCAGCCCCAGCATTTT	CASQSAGGDQPQHF
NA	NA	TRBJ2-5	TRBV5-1	TGCGCCAGCAGCTTGGCGGGAGTTGAAGAGACCCAGTACTTC	CASSLAGVEETQYF
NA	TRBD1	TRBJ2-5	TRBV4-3	TGCGCCAGCAGCCAAGTTGGGGCAGGGGGCGGTGGGGAGACCCAGTACTTC	CASSQVGAGGGGETQYF
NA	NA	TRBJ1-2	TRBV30	TGTGCCTGGAGTGTGGGCCCCTCATATGGCTACACCTTC	CAWSVGPSYGYTF
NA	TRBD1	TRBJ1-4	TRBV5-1	TGCGCCAGCAGCTTCGGGCAGGGGGCTTTAACTAATGAAAAACTGTTTTTT	CASSFGQGALTNEKLFF
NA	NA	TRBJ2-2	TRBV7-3	TGTGCCAGCAGCTTAGTGGGCGCCGGGGAGCTGTTTTTT	CASSLVGAGELFF
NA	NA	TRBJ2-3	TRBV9	TGTGCCAGCAGCGTAGAAGGCTGGACAGATACGCAGTATTTT	CASSVEGWTDTQYF
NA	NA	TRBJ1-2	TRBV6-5	TGTGCCAGCAGTTACTCTTGGGTGGGGGCAAAAAGCTACACCTTC	CASSYSWVGAKSYTF
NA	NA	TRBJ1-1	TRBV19	TGTGCCCTTTCCCTGGAGGGGGAAAGAGACACTGAAGCTTTCTTT	CALSLEGERDTEAFF
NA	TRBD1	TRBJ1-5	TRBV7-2	TGTGCCAGCAGCTTAGCGACAGGGTTCGGTAGCAATCAGCCCCAGCATTTT	CASSLATGFGSNQPQHF
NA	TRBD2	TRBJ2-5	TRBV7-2	TGTGCCAGCAGCTGGACTAGCGGGGAGACCCAGTACTTC	CASSWTSGETQYF
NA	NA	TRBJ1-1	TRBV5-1	TGCGCCAGCAGCTTACAGGAGTCCAACACTGAAGCTTTCTTT	CASSLQESNTEAFF
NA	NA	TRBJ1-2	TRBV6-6	TGTGCCAGCAGGTTCAATGGCTACACCTTC	CASRFNGYTF
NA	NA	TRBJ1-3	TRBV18	TGTGCCAGCTCACCACCGGGTAGGGCGGACTTTCGAAACACCATATATTTT	CASSPPGRADFRNTIYF
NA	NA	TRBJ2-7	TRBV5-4	TGTGCCAGCAGCTTGATAAGAGGAGGCGAGCAGTACTTC	CASSLIRGGEQYF
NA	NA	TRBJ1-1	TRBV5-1	TGCGCCAGCAGCGTGGGACCGGAGGGCCGCGAAGCTTTCTTT	CASSVGPEGREAFF
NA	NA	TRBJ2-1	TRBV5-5	TGTGCCAGCAGCTCGAGCCCCAGCTCCTACAATGAGCAGTTCTTC	CASSSSPSSYNEQFF
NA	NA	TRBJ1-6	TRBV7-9	TGTGCCAGCAGCTTAGTAGGGCACAATTCACCCCTCCACTTT	CASSLVGHNSPLHF
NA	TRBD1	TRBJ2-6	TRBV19	TGTGCCAGTAGTCGTCTCTTCCGGGACAGGGGCCCTGGGGCCAACGTCCTGACTTTC	CASSRLFRDRGPGANVLTF
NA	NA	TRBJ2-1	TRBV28	TGTGCCAGCAGAACCCCAGGGGCGATTGTCGACAATGAGCAGTTCTTC	CASRTPGAIVDNEQFF
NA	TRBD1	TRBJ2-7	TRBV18	TGTGCCAGCTCACCCCTACAGGGGGCAAGAGTTCGGGAGCAGTACTTC	CASSPLQGARVREQYF
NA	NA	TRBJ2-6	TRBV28	TGTGCCAGTATGACACTGACGCTCTCTGGGGCCAACGTCCTGACTTTC	CASMTLTLSGANVLTF
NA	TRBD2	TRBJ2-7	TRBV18	TGTGCCAGCTCACCACCGGGCAGCGGGAGGACCTACGAGCAGTACTTC	CASSPPGSGRTYEQYF
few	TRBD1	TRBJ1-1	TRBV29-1	TGCAGCGTCGGCTGGACAGGGGCTCCGAACACTGAAGCTTTCTTT	CSVGWTGAPNTEAFF
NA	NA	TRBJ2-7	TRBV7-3	TGTGCCAGCAGCCCCCAGAGCGGGTACGAGCAGTACTTC	CASSPQSGYEQYF
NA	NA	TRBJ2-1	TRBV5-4	TGTGCCAGCAGCACCCGGTTGGCCCCCTACAATGAGCAGTTCTTC	CASSTRLAPYNEQFF
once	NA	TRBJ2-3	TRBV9	TGTGCCAGCAGCGCCATACAGAGTCCGGCAGATACGCAGTATTTT	CASSAIQSPADTQYF
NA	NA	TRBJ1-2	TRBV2	TGTGCCAGCAGTGAAGGCCGGAGCTATGGCTACACCTTC	CASSEGRSYGYTF
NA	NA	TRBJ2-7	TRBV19	TGTGCCAGTAGGATGACGTCGAGCTCCTACGAGCAGTACTTC	CASRMTSSSYEQYF
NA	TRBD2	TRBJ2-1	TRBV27	TGTGCCAGCAGGACCGGCAGCGGGATGTCCTACAATGAGCAGTTCTTC	CASRTGSGMSYNEQFF
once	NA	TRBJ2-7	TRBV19	TGTGCCAGTACCCCGACAGGAAACCACGAGCAGTACTTC	CASTPTGNHEQYF
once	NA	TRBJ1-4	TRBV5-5	TGTGCCAGCAGCCCACGGACACCGACTAATGAAAAACTGTTTTTT	CASSPRTPTNEKLFF
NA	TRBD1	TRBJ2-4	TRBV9	TGTGCCAGCAGCGCAGAAGTTGGGACAGGTGGGAACATTCAGTACTTC	CASSAEVGTGGNIQYF
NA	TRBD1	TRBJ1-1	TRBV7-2	TGTGCCAGCAGCCTATTATGGGGACAGGGGAACACTGAAGCTTTCTTT	CASSLLWGQGNTEAFF
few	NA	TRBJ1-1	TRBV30	TGTGCCTGGAGCCAGGGCACTGAAGCTTTCTTT	CAWSQGTEAFF
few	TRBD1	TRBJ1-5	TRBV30	TGTGCCTGGACCTCCGGGACAGAGTATCAGCCCCAGCATTTT	CAWTSGTEYQPQHF
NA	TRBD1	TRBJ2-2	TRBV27	TGTGCCAGCAGTCCACAGGGGGTCCGTGGCACCGGGGAGCTGTTTTTT	CASSPQGVRGTGELFF
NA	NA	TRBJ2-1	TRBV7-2	TGTGCCAGCAGCCCACTAGCTTACAATGAGCAGTTCTTC	CASSPLAYNEQFF
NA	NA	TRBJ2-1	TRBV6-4	TGTGCCAGCAGTGACTCGAAGGAATTCAATGAGCAGTTCTTC	CASSDSKEFNEQFF
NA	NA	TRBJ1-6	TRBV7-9	TGTGCCAGCAGCCCCCTCGGGGGGCAGGATTCACCCCTCCACTTT	CASSPLGGQDSPLHF
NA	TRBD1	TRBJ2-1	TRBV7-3	TGTGCCAGCAGTATCACAGGGGAATCCTACAATGAGCAGTTCTTC	CASSITGESYNEQFF
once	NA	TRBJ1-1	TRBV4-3	TGCGCCAGCAGCCAAGATGAGGGCATGAACACTGAAGCTTTCTTT	CASSQDEGMNTEAFF
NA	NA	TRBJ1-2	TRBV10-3	TGTGCCATCAGTGAGTCAGTGGCTAGGTCCCTCTATGGCTACACCTTC	CAISESVARSLYGYTF
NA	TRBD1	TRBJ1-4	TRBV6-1	TGTGCCAGCAGTCCAACAGGGGGGAGTGAAAAACTGTTTTTT	CASSPTGGSEKLFF
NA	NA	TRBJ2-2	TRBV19	TGTGCCAGTAGTAGAACCCCCGGCGCCTGGGGACCCGGGGAGCTGTTTTTT	CASSRTPGAWGPGELFF
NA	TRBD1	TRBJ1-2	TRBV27	TGTGCCAGCAGCTCGCCCGGACAGGGAAACTATGGCTACACCTTC	CASSSPGQGNYGYTF
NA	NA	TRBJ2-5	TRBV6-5	TGTGCCAGCAGTTACTCTAGGTACTCGGAGACCCAGTACTTC	CASSYSRYSETQYF
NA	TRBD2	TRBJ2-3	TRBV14	TGTGCCAGCAGCCAAGATCAGGAGTTACTAGCGGATACCCCTAGCACAGATACGCAGTATTTT	CASSQDQELLADTPSTDTQYF
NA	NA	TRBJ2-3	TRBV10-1	TGCGCCAGCAGTGAGTCTTGGGTGAATAGGGATACGCAGTATTTT	CASSESWVNRDTQYF
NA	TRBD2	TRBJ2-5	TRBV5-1	TGCGCCAGCAGCTCTGGGACTAGCGTTAAAGAGACCCAGTACTTC	CASSSGTSVKETQYF
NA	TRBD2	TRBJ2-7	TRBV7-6	TGTGCCAGCAGCTTAGGCGCGGGAGCTACTTACGAGCAGTACTTC	CASSLGAGATYEQYF
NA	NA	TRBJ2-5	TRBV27	TGTGCCAGCAGTTCCCCTGGTACCCAGTACTTC	CASSSPGTQYF
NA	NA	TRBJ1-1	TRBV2	TGTGCCAGCAGTAGGCAGGGCCTGAACACTGAAGCTTTCTTT	CASSRQGLNTEAFF
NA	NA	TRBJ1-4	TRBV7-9	TGTGCCAGCAGCTCATCCGGGACGGATAATGAAAAACTGTTTTTT	CASSSSGTDNEKLFF
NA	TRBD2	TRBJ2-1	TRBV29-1	TGCAGCGCCCAGCGGGGGAGCTCCTACAATGAGCAGTTCTTC	CSAQRGSSYNEQFF
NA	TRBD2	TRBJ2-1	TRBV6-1	TGTGCCAGCAGTGAAGCGCCACTAGCGGGGGAAGAGCAGTTCTTC	CASSEAPLAGEEQFF